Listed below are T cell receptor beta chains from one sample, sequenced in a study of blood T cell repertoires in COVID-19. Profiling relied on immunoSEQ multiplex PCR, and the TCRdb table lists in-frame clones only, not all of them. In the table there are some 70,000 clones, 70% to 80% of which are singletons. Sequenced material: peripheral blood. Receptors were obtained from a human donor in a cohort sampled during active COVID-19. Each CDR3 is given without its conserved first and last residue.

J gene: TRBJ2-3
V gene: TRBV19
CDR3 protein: ASRVAGRLDTQY

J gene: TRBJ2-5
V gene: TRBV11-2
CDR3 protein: ASSLAGTGARETQY

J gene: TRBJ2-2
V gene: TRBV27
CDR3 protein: ASSSGLAGYTGELF

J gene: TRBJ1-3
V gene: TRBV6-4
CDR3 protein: ASRIMPGGSGNTIY

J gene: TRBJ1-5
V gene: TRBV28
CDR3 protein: ASSSRGAEDNQPQH

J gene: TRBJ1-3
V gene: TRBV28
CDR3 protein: ASSFQGADGNTIY

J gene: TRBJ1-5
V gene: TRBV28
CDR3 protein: ASVGQGFGQPQH

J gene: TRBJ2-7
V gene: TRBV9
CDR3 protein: ASSLGPTLYEQY

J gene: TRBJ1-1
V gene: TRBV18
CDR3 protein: ATTGDTKPTEAF

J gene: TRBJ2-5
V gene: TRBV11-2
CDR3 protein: ASSPEVRGTQY

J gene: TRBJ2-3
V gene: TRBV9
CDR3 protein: ASSGSISPGTDTQY

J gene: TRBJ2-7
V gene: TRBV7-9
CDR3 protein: ASSPDTSSYEQY

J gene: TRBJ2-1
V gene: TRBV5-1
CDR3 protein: ASSLDASGAQMF

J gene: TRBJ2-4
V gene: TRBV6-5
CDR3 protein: ASSYSRGAKNIQY

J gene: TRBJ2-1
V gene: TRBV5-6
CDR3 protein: ASRGTGRNEQF

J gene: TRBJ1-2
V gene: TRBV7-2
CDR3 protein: ASSLETNYGYT

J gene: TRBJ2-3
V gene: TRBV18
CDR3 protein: ASSPPRRDTQY

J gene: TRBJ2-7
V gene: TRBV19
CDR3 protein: ASSNRDNSYEQY

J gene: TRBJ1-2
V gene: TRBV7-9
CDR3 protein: ASSPVPYGYT

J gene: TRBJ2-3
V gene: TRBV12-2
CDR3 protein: ASRLNRTDGSDTQY

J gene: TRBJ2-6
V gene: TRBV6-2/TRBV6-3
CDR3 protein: ASSRDRGQSGANVLT

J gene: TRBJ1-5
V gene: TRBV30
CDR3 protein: AWSRDSNQPQH

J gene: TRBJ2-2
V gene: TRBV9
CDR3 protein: ASSPGVRQGTGELF

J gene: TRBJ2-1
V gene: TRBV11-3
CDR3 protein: ASSQPRGGMRNEQF

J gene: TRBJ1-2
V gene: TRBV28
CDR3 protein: ASSLSGAVYGYT

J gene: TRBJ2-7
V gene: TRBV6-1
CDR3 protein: ASSEALGTGTYEQY

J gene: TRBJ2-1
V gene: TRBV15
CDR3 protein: ATSSRLDYNEQF

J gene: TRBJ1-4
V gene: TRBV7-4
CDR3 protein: ASSLARQGPGEKLF

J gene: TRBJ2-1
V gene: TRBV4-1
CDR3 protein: ASSQARDSWGPKNYNEQF

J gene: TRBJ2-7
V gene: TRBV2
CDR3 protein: ASSLTRQGGEQY

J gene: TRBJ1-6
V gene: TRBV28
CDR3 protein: ASSSSGGAVSPLH

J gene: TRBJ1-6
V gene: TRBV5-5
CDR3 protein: ASSPRGGSYNSPLH

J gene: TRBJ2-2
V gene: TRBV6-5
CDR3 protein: ASSSRRVNTGELF

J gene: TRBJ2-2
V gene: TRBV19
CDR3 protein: ASSLRGRGGGELF

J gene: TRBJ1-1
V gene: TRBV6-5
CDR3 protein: ASSYGTVVATEAF

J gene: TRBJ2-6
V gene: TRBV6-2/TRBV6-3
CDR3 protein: ASSSGSSSGANVLT

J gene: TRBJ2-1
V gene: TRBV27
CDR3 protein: ASRTSGRGTYNEQF

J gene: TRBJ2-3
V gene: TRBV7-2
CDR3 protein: ASSLSGTEDTQY

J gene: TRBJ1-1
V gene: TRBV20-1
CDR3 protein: SASPGIAEAF

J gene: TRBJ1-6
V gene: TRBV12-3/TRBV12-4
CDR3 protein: ASSRSVNSPLH

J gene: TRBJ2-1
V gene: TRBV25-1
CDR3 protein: ASSGDKRASNEQF

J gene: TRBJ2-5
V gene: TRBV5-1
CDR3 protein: ASRSQGGLETQY

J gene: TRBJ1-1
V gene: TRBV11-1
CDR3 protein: ASRTDSPEAF

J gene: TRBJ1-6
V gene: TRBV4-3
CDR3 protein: ASSQDWRNSPLH

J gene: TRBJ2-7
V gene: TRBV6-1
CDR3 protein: ASSARDRDLSYEQY

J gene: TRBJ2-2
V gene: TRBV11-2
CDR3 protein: ASSFSGTGDTGELF